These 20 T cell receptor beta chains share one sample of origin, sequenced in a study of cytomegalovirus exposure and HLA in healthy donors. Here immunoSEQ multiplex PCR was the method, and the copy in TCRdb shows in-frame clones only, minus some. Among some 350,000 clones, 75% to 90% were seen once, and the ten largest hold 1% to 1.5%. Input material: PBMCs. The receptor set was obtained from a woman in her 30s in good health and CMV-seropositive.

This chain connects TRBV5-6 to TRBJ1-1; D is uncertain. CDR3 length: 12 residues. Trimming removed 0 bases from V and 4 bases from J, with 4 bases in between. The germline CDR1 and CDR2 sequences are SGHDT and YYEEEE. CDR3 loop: CASSLGVTEAFF. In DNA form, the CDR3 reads TGTGCCAGCAGCTTGGGGGTCACTGAAGCTTTCTTT.

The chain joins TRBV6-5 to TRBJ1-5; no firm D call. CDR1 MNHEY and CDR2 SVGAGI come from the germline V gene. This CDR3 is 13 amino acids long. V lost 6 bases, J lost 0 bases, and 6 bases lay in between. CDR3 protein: CASRDGSNQPQHF. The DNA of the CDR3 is TGTGCCAGCAGGGATGGTAGCAATCAGCCCCAGCATTTT.

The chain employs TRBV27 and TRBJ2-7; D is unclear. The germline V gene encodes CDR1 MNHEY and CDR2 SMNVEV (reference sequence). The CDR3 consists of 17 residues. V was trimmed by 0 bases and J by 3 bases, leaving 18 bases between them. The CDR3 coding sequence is TGTGCCAGCAGTTTATCACGCGCGAGGCCCACGTTCTACGAGCAGTACTTC. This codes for CASSLSRARPTFYEQYF.

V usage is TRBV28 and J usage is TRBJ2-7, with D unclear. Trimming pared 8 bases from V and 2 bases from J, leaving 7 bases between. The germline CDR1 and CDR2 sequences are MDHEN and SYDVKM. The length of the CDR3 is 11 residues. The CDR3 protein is CASQRTYEQYF. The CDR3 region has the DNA TGTGCCAGCCAAAGGACCTACGAGCAGTACTTC.

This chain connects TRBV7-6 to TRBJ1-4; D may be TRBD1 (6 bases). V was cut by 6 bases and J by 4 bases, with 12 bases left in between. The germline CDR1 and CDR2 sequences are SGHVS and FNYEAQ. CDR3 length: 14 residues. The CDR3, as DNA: TGTGCCAGCAGTTTATCAGGGGTTAATGAAAAACTGTTTTTT. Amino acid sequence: CASSLSGVNEKLFF.

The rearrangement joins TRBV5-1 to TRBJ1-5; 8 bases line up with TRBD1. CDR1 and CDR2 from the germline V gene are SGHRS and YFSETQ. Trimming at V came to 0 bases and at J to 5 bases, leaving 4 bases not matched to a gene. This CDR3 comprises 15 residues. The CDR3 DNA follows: TGCGCCAGCAGCTTGGCCGGACAGGGCTATCAGCCCCAGCATTTT. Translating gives CASSLAGQGYQPQHF.

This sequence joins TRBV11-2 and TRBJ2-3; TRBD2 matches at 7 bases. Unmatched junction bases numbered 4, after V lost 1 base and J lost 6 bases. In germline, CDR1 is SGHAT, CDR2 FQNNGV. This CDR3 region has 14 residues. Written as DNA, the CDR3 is TGTGCCAGCAGCTTAGGGGGGAGGGCGGATACGCAGTATTTT. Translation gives CASSLGGRADTQYF.

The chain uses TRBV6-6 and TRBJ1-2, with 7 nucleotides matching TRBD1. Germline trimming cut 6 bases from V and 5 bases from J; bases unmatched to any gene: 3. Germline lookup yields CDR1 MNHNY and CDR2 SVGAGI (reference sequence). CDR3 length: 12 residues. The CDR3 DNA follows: TGTGCCAGCAGCCAGGGGGATTATGGCTACACCTTC. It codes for CASSQGDYGYTF.

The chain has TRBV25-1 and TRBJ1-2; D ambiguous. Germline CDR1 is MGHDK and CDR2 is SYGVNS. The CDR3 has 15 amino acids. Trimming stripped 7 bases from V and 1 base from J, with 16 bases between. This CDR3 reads CASIRSQEGNYGYTF. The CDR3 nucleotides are TGTGCCAGCATACGGTCGCAGGAAGGTAACTATGGCTACACCTTC.

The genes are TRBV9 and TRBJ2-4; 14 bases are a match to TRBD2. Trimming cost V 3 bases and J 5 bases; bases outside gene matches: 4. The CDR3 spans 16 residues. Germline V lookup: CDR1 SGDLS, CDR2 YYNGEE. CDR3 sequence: CASSGGLAGVENIQYF. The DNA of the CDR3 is TGTGCCAGCAGCGGGGGACTAGCGGGAGTCGAAAACATTCAGTACTTC.

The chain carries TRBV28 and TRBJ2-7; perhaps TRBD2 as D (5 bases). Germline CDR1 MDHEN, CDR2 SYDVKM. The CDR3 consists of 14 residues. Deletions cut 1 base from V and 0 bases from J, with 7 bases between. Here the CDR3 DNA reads TGTGCCAGCAGTTTATTAGCGAGCTCCTACGAGCAGTACTTC. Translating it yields CASSLLASSYEQYF.

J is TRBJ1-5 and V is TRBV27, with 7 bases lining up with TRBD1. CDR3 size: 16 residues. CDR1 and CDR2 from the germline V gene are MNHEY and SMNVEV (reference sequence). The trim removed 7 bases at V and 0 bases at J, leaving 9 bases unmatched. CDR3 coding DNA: TGTGCCAGCACCCGAACAGGGGATCATAGCAATCAGCCCCAGCATTTT. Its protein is CASTRTGDHSNQPQHF.

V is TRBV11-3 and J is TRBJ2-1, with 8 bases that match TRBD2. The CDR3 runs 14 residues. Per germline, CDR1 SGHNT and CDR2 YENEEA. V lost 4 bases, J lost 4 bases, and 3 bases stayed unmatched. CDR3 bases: TGTGCCAGCAGCTGGAGCGGGGGATACAATGAGCAGTTCTTC. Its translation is CASSWSGGYNEQFF.

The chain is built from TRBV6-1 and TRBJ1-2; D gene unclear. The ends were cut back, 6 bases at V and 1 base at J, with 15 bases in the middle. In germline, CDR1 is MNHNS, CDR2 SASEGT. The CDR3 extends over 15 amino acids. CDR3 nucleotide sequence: TGTGCCAGCAGCACTGACCCGCTCATTAACTATGGCTACACCTTC. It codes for CASSTDPLINYGYTF.

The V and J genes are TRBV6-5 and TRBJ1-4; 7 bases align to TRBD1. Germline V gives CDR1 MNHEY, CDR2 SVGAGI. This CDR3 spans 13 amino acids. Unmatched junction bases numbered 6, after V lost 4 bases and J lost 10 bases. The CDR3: CASSSQPGGKLFF. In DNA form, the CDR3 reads TGTGCCAGCAGTTCTCAACCAGGGGGAAAACTGTTTTTT.

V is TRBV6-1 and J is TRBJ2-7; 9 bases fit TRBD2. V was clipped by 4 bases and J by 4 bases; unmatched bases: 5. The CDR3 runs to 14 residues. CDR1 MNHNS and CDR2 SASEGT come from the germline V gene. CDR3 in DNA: TGTGCCAGCAGTGTCGCGGGGGGGGATTACGAGCAGTACTTC. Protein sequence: CASSVAGGDYEQYF.

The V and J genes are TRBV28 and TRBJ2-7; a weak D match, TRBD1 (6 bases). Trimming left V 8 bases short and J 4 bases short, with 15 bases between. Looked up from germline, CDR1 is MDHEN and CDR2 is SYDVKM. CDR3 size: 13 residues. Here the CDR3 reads CASANRVLYEQYF. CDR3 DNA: TGTGCCAGCGCAAACAGGGTTCTGTACGAGCAGTACTTC.

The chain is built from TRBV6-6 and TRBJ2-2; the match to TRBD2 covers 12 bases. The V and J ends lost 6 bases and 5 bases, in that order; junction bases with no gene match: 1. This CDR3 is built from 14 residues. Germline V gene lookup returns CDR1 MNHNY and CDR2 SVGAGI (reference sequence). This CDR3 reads CASRTSGGTGELFF. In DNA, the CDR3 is TGTGCCAGCAGGACTAGCGGGGGAACCGGGGAGCTGTTTTTT.

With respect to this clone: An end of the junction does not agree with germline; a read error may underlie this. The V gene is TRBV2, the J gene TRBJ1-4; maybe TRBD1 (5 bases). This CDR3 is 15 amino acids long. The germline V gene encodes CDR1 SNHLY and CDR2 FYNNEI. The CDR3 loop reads CASREGGAKPEKLFF. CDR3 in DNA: TGTGCCAGCAGGGAAGGTGGGGCAAAGCCTGAAAAACTGTTTTTT.

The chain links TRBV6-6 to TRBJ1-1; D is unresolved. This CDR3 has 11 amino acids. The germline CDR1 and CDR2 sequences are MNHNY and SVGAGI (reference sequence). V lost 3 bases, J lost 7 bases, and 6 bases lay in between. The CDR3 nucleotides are TGTGCCAGCAGTTATGGGAGTGAAGCTTTCTTT. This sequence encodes CASSYGSEAFF.